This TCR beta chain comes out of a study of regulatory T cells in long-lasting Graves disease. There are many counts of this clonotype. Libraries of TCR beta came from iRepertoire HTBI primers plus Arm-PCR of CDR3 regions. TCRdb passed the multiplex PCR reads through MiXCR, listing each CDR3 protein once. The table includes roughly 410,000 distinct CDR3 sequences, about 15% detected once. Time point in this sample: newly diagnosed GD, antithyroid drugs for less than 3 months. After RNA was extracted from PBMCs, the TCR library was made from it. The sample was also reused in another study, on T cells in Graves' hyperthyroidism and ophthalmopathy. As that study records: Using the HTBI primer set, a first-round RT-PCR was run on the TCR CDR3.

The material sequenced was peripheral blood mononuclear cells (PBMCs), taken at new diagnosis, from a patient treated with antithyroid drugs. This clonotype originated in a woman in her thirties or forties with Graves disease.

The CDR3 DNA sequence: TGTGCCAGCAGTTCACGGGCAGGGGGCGATGAGCAGTTCTTC. Translated: CASSSRAGGDEQFF. The chain uses TRBV7-3 and TRBJ2-1; 8 bases fit TRBD1. The CDR3 sequence is 14 residues long. Germline CDR1 is SGHTA and CDR2 is FQGTGA. The V gene end was trimmed by 6 bases and the J gene end by 8 bases; junction bases not matched to a gene: 9.